This entry concerns a single TCR beta chain. The data stem from a study of T cell responses to AZD1222 COVID-19 vaccine. Assay: immunoSEQ multiplex PCR; the TCRdb copy retains only in-frame clones and omits some. Among fewer than 200,000 clones listed, 80% to 95% were seen once. This CDR3 spans 14 amino acids. Trimming cost V 1 base and J 6 bases, with 9 bases left between them. The germline CDR1 and CDR2 sequences are KGHDR and SFDVKD. Specimen: peripheral blood, collected on day 0 of AZD1222 vaccination. The receptor's source is an adult in good health. The chain combines TRBV24-1 with TRBJ1-5, with unresolved D. This CDR3 reads CATSDFHGGQPQHF. Here the CDR3 DNA reads TGTGCCACCAGTGATTTTCACGGCGGTCAGCCCCAGCATTTT.